One sample yielded the 23 T cell receptor beta chains listed below, sequenced in a study of beta chain features in type 1 diabetes. Every isolated RNA sample was fully reverse transcribed, so sequencing captured expressed TCRB transcripts. Clones were read by immunoSEQ multiplex PCR, and TCRdb kept only the in-frame ones, dropping some. The profile shows roughly 230,000 clones, around 9.6% of them singletons. Sequences were obtained from naive CD4+ T cells from blood. These TCRs come from a woman younger than 35 in good health.

Only a few counts were recorded for this clone. J is TRBJ1-6 and V is TRBV7-9, with 11 bases aligning to TRBD1. CDR3 length: 15 amino acids. Germline CDR1 and CDR2: SEHNR and FQNEAQ (reference sequence). V dropped 1 base and J dropped 10; count of bases not matched to a gene: 3. The CDR3 protein is CASSLEGTGGSPLHF. CDR3 DNA: TGTGCCAGCAGCTTAGAAGGGACAGGGGGATCACCCCTCCACTTT.

This clone has only a few counts. The J gene is TRBJ1-4, the V gene TRBV4-1; 12 bases fit TRBD1. The germline CDR1 and CDR2 sequences are MGHRA and YSYEKL. With V trimmed by 4 bases and J by 8 bases, 5 bases remained unmatched. This CDR3 spans 15 amino acids. As DNA, the CDR3 is TGCGCCAGCAGCCTGGCCGGGACAGGGGGCGAAAAACTGTTTTTT. It specifies CASSLAGTGGEKLFF.

The chain uses TRBV29-1 and TRBJ2-7; 9 bases agree with TRBD1. Germline CDR1 and CDR2: SQVTM and ANQGSEA. The CDR3 extends over 13 amino acids. V lost 4 bases to trimming and J lost 3 bases; unmatched junction nucleotides: 4. CDR3 sequence reads: CSVGQGVNYEQYF. In nucleotides, the CDR3 is TGCAGCGTTGGACAGGGGGTGAACTACGAGCAGTACTTC.

The chain links TRBV5-6 to TRBJ2-1; 8 positions match TRBD2. The germline V gene has CDR1 SGHDT and CDR2 YYEEEE. The CDR3 spans 16 residues. J lost 4 bases, V lost 3 bases, and 9 bases had no gene match. CDR3 nucleotide sequence: TGTGCCAGCAGCTGGTGGGCGGCGGGAGGTTACAATGAGCAGTTCTTC. It yields the protein CASSWWAAGGYNEQFF.

In its sample, this clone was seen a few times. V is TRBV7-8 and J is TRBJ1-1; a possible D gene is TRBD1 (5 bases). V lost 2 bases to trimming and J lost 0 bases, with 7 bases between them. This CDR3 has 14 residues. Per germline, CDR1 SGHVS and CDR2 FQNEAQ. The CDR3 DNA reads as TGTGCCAGCAGCTTACAGGGTTTGAACACTGAAGCTTTCTTT. This encodes CASSLQGLNTEAFF.

This clone has a handful of counts. The chain couples TRBV6-5 to TRBJ1-6, with a possible D match to TRBD1 (5 bases). The CDR3 length is 13 residues. From germline, CDR1 is MNHEY and CDR2 SVGAGI. Trimming removed 9 bases at V and 10 bases at J, with 16 bases between. Written as DNA, the CDR3 is TGTGCCAGTAATCGTGGGGCGGGGTCACCCCTCCACTTT. This translates into CASNRGAGSPLHF.

There are a few counts of this clone. V is TRBV6-1 and J is TRBJ2-7; 7 bases align to TRBD1. The CDR3 sequence is 14 residues long. V was clipped by 5 bases and J by 2 bases; unmatched bases: 6. CDR1 and CDR2 (germline): MNHNS, SASEGT. The DNA for the CDR3 is TGTGCCAGCAGTCGAGACAGGGTCACCTACGAGCAGTACTTC. This translates into CASSRDRVTYEQYF.

The chain joins TRBV27 to TRBJ2-1; 8 bases map to TRBD1. Germline V gene data show CDR1 as MNHEY and CDR2 as SMNVEV (reference sequence). V shed 5 bases and J 6 bases; nucleotides not matched to a gene: 6. This CDR3 is 14 amino acids long. CDR3 DNA: TGTGCCAGCAGTAACCTCAGGGGGCCCAATGAGCAGTTCTTC. It codes for CASSNLRGPNEQFF.

In this sample, this clone turned up a few times. The CDR3 loop reads CASSLGPGGETQYF. CDR3 sequence (DNA): TGTGCCAGCAGTTTAGGTCCGGGCGGGGAGACCCAGTACTTC. The gene calls are TRBV27 and TRBJ2-5; a weak D match, TRBD2 (5 bases). This CDR3 is built from 14 residues. Germline loops: CDR1 MNHEY, CDR2 SMNVEV (reference sequence). With 2 bases removed from V and 5 bases from J, the gap between germline ends came to 12 bases.

This clone was seen more than once but under ten times. The genes are TRBV21-1 and TRBJ2-7; the table's D call, TRBD2, has no DNA check behind it. TRBV21-1 is flagged as a pseudogene. This CDR3 contains 16 residues. Here the CDR3 reads CASSKGGSGSSYEQYF. The CDR3 DNA is TGTGCCAGCAGCAAAGGTGGTAGCGGCAGCTCCTACGAGCAGTACTTC.

V gene TRBV7-9 combines with J gene TRBJ1-3; the D gene is possibly TRBD1 (6 bases). With 5 bases removed from V and 0 bases from J, the gap between germline ends came to 11 bases. The CDR3 is 15 residues long. In germline, CDR1 is SEHNR, CDR2 FQNEAQ (reference sequence). The CDR3 here is CASSQTGISGNTIYF. As DNA, the CDR3 is TGTGCCAGCAGCCAAACAGGGATCTCTGGAAACACCATATATTTT. The whole variable domain, remainder taken from reference TRBV7-9 and TRBJ1-3, is DTGVSQNPRHKITKRGQNVTFRCDPISEHNRLYWYRQTLGQGPEFLTYFQNEAQLEKSRLLSDRFSAERPKGSFSTLEIQRTEQGDSAMYLCASSQTGISGNTIYFGEGSWLTVV.

The chain employs TRBV25-1 and TRBJ1-2; 7 nucleotides line up with TRBD1. The CDR3 length is 13 residues. Germline loops: CDR1 MGHDK, CDR2 SYGVNS. V lost 6 bases to trimming and J lost 3 bases; unmatched junction nucleotides: 4. CDR3 nucleotide sequence: TGTGCCAGCAGCGTCGACAGGGACTATGGCTACACCTTC. Its translation is CASSVDRDYGYTF.

The chain couples TRBV7-9 to TRBJ2-7, with 9 positions matching TRBD2. Trimming at V came to 4 bases and at J to 5 bases, leaving 12 bases not matched to a gene. The CDR3 totals 16 residues. The germline V gene encodes CDR1 SEHNR and CDR2 FQNEAQ (reference sequence). The CDR3 nucleotides read TGTGCCAGCAGCTCACCCGGGACTAGCCGGCCCGACGAGCAGTACTTC. This translates into CASSSPGTSRPDEQYF.

This clone was counted between two and nine times. The chain joins TRBV13 to TRBJ1-3, with 7 positions matching TRBD1. Trimming removed 5 bases from V and 4 bases from J; junction bases left unmatched: 14. This CDR3 comprises 17 residues. Per the germline V gene, CDR1 is PRHDT and CDR2 is FYEKMQ (reference sequence). The CDR3 sequence is CASSRSLGGAGGNTIYF. For the CDR3, the DNA is TGTGCCAGCAGCCGCAGTTTAGGGGGCGCGGGGGGAAACACCATATATTTT.

The rearrangement joins TRBV9 to TRBJ2-2, with 7 bases matching TRBD1. Unmatched junction bases numbered 6, after V lost 0 bases and J lost 7 bases. The CDR3 runs 15 residues. Looked up from germline, CDR1 is SGDLS and CDR2 is YYNGEE. CDR3 bases: TGTGCCAGCAGCGTAGCTAGAGGGGGCGGCGGGGAGCTGTTTTTT. Translated, it gives CASSVARGGGGELFF.

V gene TRBV6-5 combines with J gene TRBJ1-3, with D unresolved. CDR1 and CDR2 from the germline V gene are MNHEY and SVGAGI. V dropped 6 bases and J dropped 1 base, with 13 bases sitting between them. The CDR3 loop spans 15 amino acids. The CDR3 region has the DNA TGTGCCAGCAGCCCGACGGGGTTTTCTGGAAACACCATATATTTT. Translation: CASSPTGFSGNTIYF.

This clone was observed a few times. V gene TRBV29-1 combines with J gene TRBJ2-3; 9 bases are a match to TRBD1. V trimming: 7 bases; J trimming: 4 bases; junction bases outside the gene matches: 12. This CDR3 comprises 15 residues. CDR1 is SQVTM and CDR2 is ANQGSEA in the germline V gene. The CDR3 reads CSAADTGGESDTQYF. DNA of the CDR3: TGCAGCGCTGCGGATACAGGGGGCGAATCAGATACGCAGTATTTT.

V and J are TRBV14 and TRBJ2-5; TRBD2 matches at 11 bases. Trimming took 2 bases from V and 9 from J; bases not matched to a gene: 5. The CDR3 has 14 residues. Germline V gene data show CDR1 as SGHDN and CDR2 as FVKESK. In DNA, the CDR3 is TGTGCCAGCAGCCAACTAGCGGGGGGACCTCCCCAGTACTTC. Protein: CASSQLAGGPPQYF.

The chain employs TRBV7-8 and TRBJ1-5; 8 positions agree with TRBD1. Per germline, CDR1 SGHVS and CDR2 FQNEAQ. The CDR3 covers 13 residues. Trimming took 5 bases from V and 10 from J; bases not matched to a gene: 7. CDR3 loop: CASSTDRDGPQHF. For the CDR3, the DNA is TGTGCCAGCAGCACGGACAGGGACGGCCCCCAGCATTTT.

This chain links TRBV6-1 with TRBJ2-6; 12 bases align to TRBD1. CDR1 MNHNS and CDR2 SASEGT come from the germline V gene. This CDR3 spans 17 amino acids. The ends lost 4 bases at V and 2 bases at J; junction bases unmatched: 3. The CDR3 nucleotides are TGTGCCAGCAGTGTCGGGACAGGGGGCGCTGGGGCCAACGTCCTGACTTTC. This gives the protein CASSVGTGGAGANVLTF.

This chain connects TRBV6-1 to TRBJ1-1; 7 positions agree with TRBD1. Germline lookup yields CDR1 MNHNS and CDR2 SASEGT. The CDR3 runs 14 residues. J was trimmed by 3 bases and V by 4 bases; bases with no gene match: 5. The CDR3 nucleotides are TGTGCCAGCAGTGTCCGGGACAGATACACTGAAGCTTTCTTT. Translated: CASSVRDRYTEAFF.

The sample holds a few counts of this clone. The V gene is TRBV5-1, the J gene TRBJ2-5, with unresolved D. The germline V gene encodes CDR1 SGHRS and CDR2 YFSETQ. Trimming pared 4 bases from V and 5 bases from J, leaving 9 bases between. The CDR3 sequence is 12 residues long. The CDR3 DNA follows: TGCGCCAGCAGCATGAACGCGGAGACCCAGTACTTC. This codes for CASSMNAETQYF. Looking up the rest from reference TRBV5-1 and TRBJ2-5 gives the full variable domain: KAGVTQTPRYLIKTRGQQVTLSCSPISGHRSVSWYQQTPGQGLQFLFEYFSETQRNKGNFPGRFSGRQFSNSRSEMNVSTLELGDSALYLCASSMNAETQYFGPGTRLLVL.

The chain uses TRBV7-2 and TRBJ2-7; possible D gene TRBD2, 5 bases. There are 17 residues in the CDR3. The germline CDR1 and CDR2 sequences are SGHTA and FQGNSA. Trimming took 5 bases from V and 0 from J, leaving 20 bases between them. Here the CDR3 reads CASSPAEGRASSYEQYF. The DNA of the CDR3 is TGTGCCAGCAGCCCCGCGGAAGGGCGGGCCAGCTCCTACGAGCAGTACTTC.